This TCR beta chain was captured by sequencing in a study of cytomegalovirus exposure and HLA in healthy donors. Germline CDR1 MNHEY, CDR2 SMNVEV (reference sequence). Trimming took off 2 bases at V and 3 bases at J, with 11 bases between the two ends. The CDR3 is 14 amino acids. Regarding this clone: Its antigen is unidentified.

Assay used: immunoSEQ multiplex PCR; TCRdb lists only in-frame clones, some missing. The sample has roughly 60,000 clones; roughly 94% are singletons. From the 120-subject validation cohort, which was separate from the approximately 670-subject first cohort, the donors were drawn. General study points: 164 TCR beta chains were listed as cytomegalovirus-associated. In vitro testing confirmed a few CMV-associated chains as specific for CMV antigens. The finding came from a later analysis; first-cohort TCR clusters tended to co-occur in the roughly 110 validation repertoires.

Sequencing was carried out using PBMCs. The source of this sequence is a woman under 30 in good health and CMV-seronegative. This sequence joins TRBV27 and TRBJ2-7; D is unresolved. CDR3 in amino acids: CASSLRSPGYEQYF. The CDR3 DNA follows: TGTGCCAGCAGTTTACGTTCCCCGGGCTACGAGCAGTACTTC.